This TCR beta chain was profiled in a study of T cell repertoires and HLA-DP antigens. Looking at the study overall: Sorted CD137+CD4+ samples averaged 218.4 ng DNA; pre-culture CD4+ samples, about 1,200 ng. Study-level results: Against one allele, clones undetected before culture averaged approximately 39%; against the other, roughly 51%.

A remark on this clone: The antigen is unknown.

For pre-culture CD4+ samples, the target was 190,000 or so T cell genomes. Profiling relied on immunoSEQ multiplex PCR, and the TCRdb table lists in-frame clones only, not all of them. In the table there are approximately 89,000 clones, around nine tenths of which are singletons. The CDR3 runs to 15 residues. The V segment lost 7 bases and the J segment 5 bases; nucleotides outside the gene matches: 12. CDR1 and CDR2 from the germline V gene are MNHNS and SASEGT. The gene calls are TRBV6-1 and TRBJ2-7, with TRBD2 matching 9 bases. This TCR was recovered from a man aged 45 to 65 in good health and CMV-seronegative. Sequencing used CD4+ T cells from PBMCs. The CDR3 spells CASIRPAGGHHEQYF. CDR3 DNA sequence: TGTGCCAGCATACGGCCAGCGGGGGGTCACCACGAGCAGTACTTC.